These 18 T cell receptor beta chains were sequenced from one sample in a study of shared clonotypes between healthy human individuals. The method was immunoSEQ multiplex PCR; TCRdb's version includes in-frame clones alone and lacks a portion of them. The sample has hundreds of thousands of clones, around 78% seen once; the top ten hold 12%. Sample: PBMCs. Source of these receptors: a middle-aged woman in good health. Some clones in this sample may be carry-over from other donors' samples.

This clone was observed once. The genes are TRBV2 and TRBJ2-1; 7 bases are a match to TRBD2. The germline V gene has CDR1 SNHLY and CDR2 FYNNEI. J lost 5 bases, V lost 5 bases, and 6 bases had no gene match. CDR3 length: 14 amino acids. The CDR3 spells CASSRLARNNEQFF. CDR3 in DNA: TGTGCCAGCAGTCGACTAGCCAGAAACAATGAGCAGTTCTTC.

V is TRBV10-3 and J is TRBJ2-1, with 14 bases identical to TRBD2. The CDR3 loop spans 15 amino acids. The V gene's germline CDR1 is ENHRY and CDR2 SYGVKD. V dropped 5 bases and J dropped 9; count of bases not matched to a gene: 6. CDR3 coding DNA: TGTGCCATCAGTCCCGGGACTAGCGGGAGAGTTGAGCAGTTCTTC. It translates to CAISPGTSGRVEQFF.

The chain is built from TRBV10-3 and TRBJ2-5; D gene uncertain. Per the germline V gene, CDR1 is ENHRY and CDR2 is SYGVKD. The CDR3 length is 13 residues. V dropped 4 bases and J dropped 1 base, with 7 bases sitting between them. CDR3 sequence reads: CAISVSTQETQYF. CDR3 nucleotide sequence: TGTGCCATCAGTGTGTCAACCCAAGAGACCCAGTACTTC.

This chain links TRBV5-1 with TRBJ1-2, with a weak D call TRBD1 (5 bases). The CDR3 length is 14 residues. In germline, CDR1 is SGHRS, CDR2 YFSETQ. Trimming cost V 6 bases and J 4 bases, with 16 bases left between them. The CDR3 DNA sequence: TGCGCCAGCACCCCGGAGGGAGGGACCTATGGCTACACCTTC. This translates into CASTPEGGTYGYTF.

Regarding this clone: This may stem from a read error, because a much larger clone lies one nucleotide away. Other DNA sequences within the sample encode an identical CDR3. This sequence joins TRBV28 and TRBJ1-5; D is ambiguous. The CDR3 sequence is 13 residues long. Germline V gives CDR1 MDHEN, CDR2 SYDVKM. The CDR3: CASSLDSNQPQHF. The CDR3 DNA follows: TGTGCCAGCAGTCTAGATAGCAATCAGCCACAGCATTTT.

The chain uses TRBV28 and TRBJ2-6; D is unresolved. Trimming left V 3 bases short and J 1 base short, with 10 bases between. Per the germline V gene, CDR1 is MDHEN and CDR2 is SYDVKM. The CDR3 extends over 16 amino acids. The CDR3: CASSFGVGSGANVLTF. For the CDR3, the DNA is TGTGCCAGCAGTTTCGGAGTTGGGTCTGGGGCCAACGTCCTGACTTTC. Combining the CDR3 with reference TRBV28 and TRBJ2-6 gives the whole variable domain DVKVTQSSRYLVKRTGEKVFLECVQDMDHENMFWYRQDPGLGLRLIYFSYDVKMKEKGDIPEGYSVSREKKERFSLILESASTNQTSMYLCASSFGVGSGANVLTFGAGSRLTVL.

This chain uses TRBV2 with TRBJ2-7; 10 nucleotides agree with TRBD1. The CDR3 extends over 16 amino acids. In germline, CDR1 is SNHLY, CDR2 FYNNEI. Trimming cost V 0 bases and J 4 bases; bases outside gene matches: 6. The CDR3 sequence is CASSEAPGQGYYEQYF. DNA for the CDR3: TGTGCCAGCAGTGAAGCGCCGGGACAGGGGTATTACGAGCAGTACTTC.

This rearrangement joins TRBV7-9 to TRBJ2-3, with TRBD1 matching 8 bases. The germline gives CDR1 SEHNR, CDR2 FQNEAQ (reference sequence). The length of the CDR3 is 15 residues. J was trimmed by 1 base and V by 2 bases; bases with no gene match: 2. The CDR3 nucleotides read TGTGCCAGCAGCTTAATGGGACAGGGCACAGATACGCAGTATTTT. As protein: CASSLMGQGTDTQYF.

The chain is built from TRBV15 and TRBJ1-2; D unresolved. Trimming left V 1 base short and J 4 bases short, with 7 bases between. The CDR3 has 13 residues. Looked up from germline, CDR1 is LNHNV and CDR2 is YYDKDF (reference sequence). The CDR3 DNA follows: TGTGCCACCAGCAGAGGACTGGGCTATGGCTACACCTTC. Translation: CATSRGLGYGYTF.

This clone occurred many times. The gene calls are TRBV5-1 and TRBJ1-2; D is undetermined. V was clipped by 4 bases and J by 6 bases, with 19 bases between them. Germline V gives CDR1 SGHRS, CDR2 YFSETQ. The CDR3 length is 15 residues. This CDR3 is CASSPDGLPGDGYTF. CDR3 coding DNA: TGCGCCAGCAGCCCGGACGGCTTACCAGGAGATGGCTACACCTTC.

This clone has only a few counts. The gene calls are TRBV2 and TRBJ2-5, with 8 positions matching TRBD1. V lost 5 bases, J lost 5 bases, and 4 bases stayed unmatched. The CDR3 length is 13 residues. The germline V gene has CDR1 SNHLY and CDR2 FYNNEI. The CDR3 region is CASSLGQVETQYF. The CDR3 DNA is TGTGCCAGCAGTCTGGGACAGGTGGAGACCCAGTACTTC. The whole variable domain, filled in from reference TRBV2 and TRBJ2-5, reads EPEVTQTPSHQVTQMGQEVILRCVPISNHLYFYWYRQILGQKVEFLVSFYNNEISEKSEIFDDQFSVERPDGSNFTLKIRSTKLEDSAMYFCASSLGQVETQYFGPGTRLLVL.

This chain joins TRBV19 and TRBJ1-4; D is possibly TRBD1 (5 bases). From germline, CDR1 is LNHDA and CDR2 SQIVND (reference sequence). V lost 6 bases and J lost 4, with 12 bases in between. This CDR3 contains 14 residues. The CDR3 protein is CASSLGTLNEKLFF. CDR3 DNA sequence: TGTGCCAGTAGCCTCGGGACTCTTAATGAAAAACTGTTTTTT.

This clone was recorded a few times. The genes are TRBV7-9 and TRBJ2-7; 8 bases agree with TRBD1. CDR3 length: 15 amino acids. The V segment lost 1 base and the J segment 5 bases; nucleotides outside the gene matches: 7. Looked up from germline, CDR1 is SEHNR and CDR2 is FQNEAQ (reference sequence). This CDR3 is CASSLVAGGGDEQYF. The CDR3 region has the DNA TGTGCCAGCAGCTTAGTTGCAGGGGGCGGCGACGAGCAGTACTTC.

The chain couples TRBV5-4 to TRBJ2-7, with TRBD2 matching over 11 bases. CDR3 length equals 15 residues. V shed 4 bases, J shed 4 bases, and the junction held 7 bases outside the gene matches. CDR1 is SGHNT, CDR2 YYREEE, per germline (reference sequence). In DNA form, the CDR3 reads TGTGCCAGCAGCCCAGGGACTAGCGGACATTACGAGCAGTACTTC. Translating gives CASSPGTSGHYEQYF.

The rearrangement joins TRBV5-1 to TRBJ2-7; D might be TRBD2 (5 bases). Germline-derived CDR1 and CDR2 are SGHRS and YFSETQ. The V and J ends lost 2 bases and 2 bases respectively, with 11 bases between them. CDR3 size: 14 residues. The DNA for the CDR3 is TGCGCCAGCAGCTTTGTACCGGGAACCTACGAGCAGTACTTC. It specifies CASSFVPGTYEQYF.

J is TRBJ2-7 and V is TRBV30; 10 bases agree with TRBD2. CDR3 size: 17 residues. Germline V gives CDR1 GTSNPN, CDR2 SVGIG (reference sequence). With 0 bases clipped from V and 2 bases from J, the junction kept 10 bases outside the gene matches. CDR3 residues: CAWSVRRLAGGTYEQYF. For the CDR3, the DNA is TGTGCCTGGAGTGTACGTAGACTAGCGGGCGGGACCTACGAGCAGTACTTC.

The chain has TRBV27 and TRBJ2-3, with D possibly matching TRBD2 (6 bases). Germline values: CDR1 MNHEY, CDR2 SMNVEV (reference sequence). V lost 2 bases and J lost 6, with 9 bases in between. CDR3 length: 13 residues. The CDR3: CASSLRGWDTQYF. DNA for the CDR3: TGTGCCAGCAGTTTACGGGGGTGGGATACGCAGTATTTT.

In regard to this clone: At the DNA level, this CDR3 is encoded by other sequences in the same sample as well. The rearrangement uses TRBV5-1 and TRBJ2-2; 11 bases match TRBD2. Trimming at V came to 3 bases and at J to 1 base, leaving 2 bases not matched to a gene. Germline assignment: CDR1 SGHRS and CDR2 YFSETQ. The CDR3 consists of 16 residues. DNA for the CDR3: TGCGCCAGCAGCTATCTAGCGGGAGGGAACACCGGGGAGCTGTTTTTT. Translation gives CASSYLAGGNTGELFF.